Included here is one T cell receptor beta chain sequence, with context. At one boundary the junction diverges from the germline segment, which might be a read error. These data belong to a study of blood T cells in healthy people across ages. The CDR3 has 15 residues. Per germline, CDR1 SGHTA and CDR2 FQGNSA. PCR was performed a second time for roughly 6 to 12 cycles using a sample-barcoded 5' primer and a J-beta primer mix. Each CDR3 protein gets one entry after TCRdb re-called the 5' RACE reads with MiXCR. This table holds around 1.7 million distinct CDR3 sequences, approximately 28% found once. This sequence was found in a woman aged 25 to 39 in good health. The V and J genes are TRBV7-2 and TRBJ2-7, with 9 bases lining up with TRBD1. Sequences were obtained from blood. CDR3 nucleotide sequence: TGTGCCAGCAGCTTAGAGGGACAGGGCTCCTGCGAGCAGTACTTC. Translation: CASSLEGQGSCEQYF.